Below, 10 T cell receptor beta chains from the same sample are listed, as sequenced in a study of shared clonotypes between healthy human individuals. Sequenced by immunoSEQ multiplex PCR; TCRdb stores in-frame clones only, minus some. The table lists hundreds of thousands of clones, approximately 92% of them singletons. It was CD45RO-negative cells, positively selected for CCR7, that made up naive CD8 cells, with terminally differentiated effector memory CD45RA+ cells excluded. The sequenced material came from naive CD8+ T cells sorted from blood. The receptors derive from a man aged 25-45 years in good health.

This clone was counted a single time. J is TRBJ2-6 and V is TRBV9, with D maybe TRBD2 (5 bases). Trimming took off 0 bases at V and 0 bases at J, with 7 bases between the two ends. This CDR3 is built from 16 residues. Germline assignment: CDR1 SGDLS and CDR2 YYNGEE. CDR3 sequence: CASSVERFSGANVLTF. In DNA form, the CDR3 reads TGTGCCAGCAGCGTAGAGCGGTTCTCTGGGGCCAACGTCCTGACTTTC.

V gene TRBV11-2 combines with J gene TRBJ1-1, with no clear D. The CDR3 is made up of 13 amino acids. Germline V lookup: CDR1 SGHAT, CDR2 FQNNGV. V was cut by 5 bases and J by 0 bases, with 7 bases left in between. The DNA of the CDR3 is TGTGCCAGCAGCCCCCTGATGAACACTGAAGCTTTCTTT. Amino acids: CASSPLMNTEAFF.

The J gene is TRBJ2-7, the V gene TRBV6-5; 8 positions agree with TRBD2. Germline CDR1 MNHEY, CDR2 SVGAGI. This CDR3 has 15 amino acids. Trimming took 7 bases from V and 3 from J; bases not matched to a gene: 11. CDR3: CASTILSGNHYEQYF. CDR3 in DNA: TGTGCCAGCACCATTCTTAGCGGGAACCACTACGAGCAGTACTTC.

Here the CDR3 reads CASSSNRGISSYEQYF. The CDR3, as DNA: TGTGCCAGCAGTTCCAACAGGGGGATAAGCTCCTACGAGCAGTACTTC. V gene TRBV28 combines with J gene TRBJ2-7; 8 nucleotides align to TRBD1. The CDR3 length is 16 residues. V lost 4 bases to trimming and J lost 0 bases; unmatched junction nucleotides: 8. The germline CDR1 and CDR2 sequences are MDHEN and SYDVKM.

This sequence joins TRBV7-9 and TRBJ2-1; D perhaps matches TRBD1 (6 bases). V lost 3 bases, J lost 8 bases, and 14 bases lay in between. The CDR3 spans 14 residues. From germline, CDR1 is SEHNR and CDR2 FQNEAQ (reference sequence). The CDR3, as DNA: TGTGCCAGCAGCTTCACAGGGTGGTCCGATGAGCAGTTCTTC. It codes for CASSFTGWSDEQFF.

The chain carries TRBV27 and TRBJ1-1, with a possible D match to TRBD1 (6 bases). CDR3 length: 15 amino acids. The germline V gene encodes CDR1 MNHEY and CDR2 SMNVEV (reference sequence). Trimming removed 5 bases from V and 6 bases from J, with 19 bases in between. This CDR3 reads CASSVGTTAHAEAFF. CDR3 nucleotides: TGTGCCAGCAGTGTAGGGACAACGGCACACGCTGAAGCTTTCTTT.

V gene TRBV10-2 combines with J gene TRBJ2-5; D is unclear. This CDR3 region has 11 residues. The germline V gene encodes CDR1 WSHSY and CDR2 SAAADI. The V gene lost 6 bases and the J gene lost 2 bases, with 4 bases spanning the gap. CDR3 region: CASSAQETQYF. CDR3 coding DNA: TGCGCCAGCAGCGCGCAAGAGACCCAGTACTTC.

The gene calls are TRBV19 and TRBJ2-7, with D perhaps matching TRBD1 (6 bases). This CDR3 region has 14 residues. CDR1 and CDR2 from the germline V gene are LNHDA and SQIVND (reference sequence). V was clipped by 3 bases and J by 2 bases, with 11 bases between them. CDR3 protein: CASSIFDRTYEQYF. The CDR3 DNA follows: TGTGCCAGTAGTATTTTCGACAGGACCTACGAGCAGTACTTC.

CDR3 region: CASGWGGEYNEQFF. CDR3 nucleotides: TGTGCTAGTGGTTGGGGTGGGGAGTACAATGAGCAGTTCTTC. The rearrangement joins TRBV12-5 to TRBJ2-1; tentative D call: TRBD2 (5 bases). In germline, CDR1 is LGHNT, CDR2 FRNRAP. The CDR3 extends over 14 amino acids. V lost 4 bases, J lost 4 bases, and 11 bases lay in between.

The J gene is TRBJ2-1, the V gene TRBV6-1; either TRBD1 or TRBD2 may supply D (6 bases each). This CDR3 is 13 amino acids long. The ends were cut back, 4 bases at V and 7 bases at J, with 11 bases in the middle. Germline lookup yields CDR1 MNHNS and CDR2 SASEGT. CDR3: CASSARGRNEQFF. In DNA form, the CDR3 reads TGTGCCAGCAGTGCAAGGGGGAGGAATGAGCAGTTCTTC.